This T cell receptor beta chain was sequenced during a study of tumor-infiltrating lymphocytes in primary liver carcinoma. Germline DNA was also extracted, with blood RNA taken from unsorted whole blood. TCR beta cDNA was reverse-transcribed from around 0.55 ug of total RNA. The reaction used a constant-region primer and ProtoScript II reverse transcriptase. Researchers made the TCR beta libraries by running three nested multiplex PCR rounds with slightly modified ARM-PCR. With TRBV1-TRBV30 forward primers and a C-beta reverse primer, the first two PCR rounds were run for nine to eleven cycles each. TCRdb re-called the multiplex PCR reads with MiXCR, one entry per CDR3 protein. The table includes approximately 300,000 distinct CDR3 sequences, around three fifths detected once. The CDR3 spans 17 residues. This clonotype was observed a single time. It may be a read error: a sequence one base away is much more abundant.

Sequencing was carried out using peripheral blood. This TCR was sampled from a man aged 35-49 years with primary liver carcinoma and hepatitis B virus infection. The V gene is TRBV12-3 or TRBV12-4, the J gene TRBJ2-7, with 12 positions matching TRBD2. The CDR3 reads CAISSPPGTSGQYEQYF. In nucleotides, the CDR3 is TGTGCCATCAGTTCACCGCCCGGGACTAGCGGGCAATACGAGCAGTACTTC.